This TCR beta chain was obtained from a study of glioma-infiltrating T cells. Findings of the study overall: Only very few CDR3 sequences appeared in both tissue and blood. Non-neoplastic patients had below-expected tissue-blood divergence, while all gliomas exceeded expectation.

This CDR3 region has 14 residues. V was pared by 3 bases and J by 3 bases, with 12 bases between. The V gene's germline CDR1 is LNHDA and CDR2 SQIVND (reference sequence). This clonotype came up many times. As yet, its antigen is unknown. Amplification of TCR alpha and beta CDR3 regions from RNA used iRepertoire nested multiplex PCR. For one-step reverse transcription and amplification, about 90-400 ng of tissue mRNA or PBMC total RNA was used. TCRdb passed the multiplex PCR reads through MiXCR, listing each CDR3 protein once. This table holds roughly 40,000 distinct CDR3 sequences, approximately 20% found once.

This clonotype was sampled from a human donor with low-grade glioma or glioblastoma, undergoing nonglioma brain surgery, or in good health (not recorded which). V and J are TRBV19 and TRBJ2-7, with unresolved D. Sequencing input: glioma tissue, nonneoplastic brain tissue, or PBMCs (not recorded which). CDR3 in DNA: TGTGCCAGTAGTATCGGGCCCTCTTTCTACGAGCAGTACTTC. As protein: CASSIGPSFYEQYF.